One and the same sample provided the 18 T cell receptor beta chains below, sequenced in a study of cytomegalovirus exposure and HLA in healthy donors. A multiplex PCR was run with 60 Vbeta primers and 13 Jbeta primers. Clones were sequenced by immunoSEQ multiplex PCR, and TCRdb holds only the in-frame ones, with some missing. The sample has 200,000 to 250,000 clones; roughly 80% are singletons. The sequencing input was PBMCs. All receptors derive from a young man in good health and CMV-seronegative.

This clone occurred once. This rearrangement joins TRBV6-1 to TRBJ1-2; D gene ambiguous. CDR1 MNHNS and CDR2 SASEGT come from the germline V gene. The CDR3 length is 12 residues. Trimming took 5 bases from V and 1 from J, leaving 5 bases between them. The CDR3 loop reads CASSPVNYGYTF. CDR3 nucleotide sequence: TGTGCCAGCAGTCCAGTTAACTATGGCTACACCTTC.

This clone was found a few times. The chain links TRBV7-2 to TRBJ2-7; D is uncertain. The CDR3 consists of 13 residues. Germline lookup yields CDR1 SGHTA and CDR2 FQGNSA. Trimming pared 4 bases from V and 0 bases from J, leaving 7 bases between. This CDR3 reads CASSSRFSYEQYF. CDR3 nucleotide sequence: TGTGCCAGCAGCTCTAGATTCTCCTACGAGCAGTACTTC.

The chain links TRBV18 to TRBJ1-1; no clear D gene. Germline V lookup: CDR1 KGHSH, CDR2 LQKENI. V was shortened by 3 bases and J by 5 bases, with 13 bases between the two germline ends. The CDR3 totals 14 residues. The CDR3 nucleotides are TGTGCCAGCTCACCGTACCGGGGAATGACTGAAGCTTTCTTT. This codes for CASSPYRGMTEAFF.

CDR3 protein: CASTALQGGVGMAYEQYF. CDR3 coding DNA: TGTGCCAGCACGGCGCTTCAGGGCGGGGTTGGGATGGCTTACGAGCAGTACTTC. The V call is TRBV2, the J call TRBJ2-7; D is perhaps TRBD2 (6 bases). This CDR3 spans 18 amino acids. Germline values: CDR1 SNHLY, CDR2 FYNNEI. With 7 bases removed from V and 4 bases from J, the gap between germline ends came to 29 bases. Looking up the rest from reference TRBV2 and TRBJ2-7 gives the full variable domain: EPEVTQTPSHQVTQMGQEVILRCVPISNHLYFYWYRQILGQKVEFLVSFYNNEISEKSEIFDDQFSVERPDGSNFTLKIRSTKLEDSAMYFCASTALQGGVGMAYEQYFGPGTRLTVT.

This chain uses TRBV5-5 with TRBJ2-3, with D possibly matching TRBD1 (5 bases). The CDR3 spans 15 residues. Germline CDR1 is SGHKS and CDR2 is YYEKEE (reference sequence). The V and J ends lost 2 bases and 2 bases respectively, with 12 bases between them. DNA for the CDR3: TGTGCCAGCAGCTTCCCCCAGGGTCCCACAGATACGCAGTATTTT. Translation gives CASSFPQGPTDTQYF. The variable domain in full, completed from reference TRBV5-5 and TRBJ2-3, reads DAGVTQSPTHLIKTRGQQVTLRCSPISGHKSVSWYQQVLGQGPQFIFQYYEKEERGRGNFPDRFSARQFPNYSSELNVNALLLGDSALYLCASSFPQGPTDTQYFGPGTRLTVL.

The chain uses TRBV10-1 and TRBJ1-3; weak D call: TRBD1 (6 bases). The CDR3 runs to 14 residues. Between the trimmed V and J ends, which lost 4 bases and 2 bases, there was a span of 9 bases. Germline V gene lookup returns CDR1 WNHNN and CDR2 SYGVQD (reference sequence). The CDR3 loop reads CASSADRTGNTIYF. The DNA of the CDR3 is TGCGCCAGCAGTGCAGACAGGACTGGAAACACCATATATTTT.

In this sample, this clone turned up once. J is TRBJ1-1 and V is TRBV7-2, with a tentative D call TRBD1 (5 bases). In germline, CDR1 is SGHTA, CDR2 FQGNSA. The CDR3 consists of 14 residues. Deletions cut 5 bases from V and 0 bases from J, with 10 bases between. CDR3 amino acids: CASSTAGMNTEAFF. Written as DNA, the CDR3 is TGTGCCAGCAGCACAGCAGGGATGAACACTGAAGCTTTCTTT.

This sequence joins TRBV5-8 and TRBJ2-6; TRBD1 aligns across 9 bases. The CDR3 is made up of 19 amino acids. V lost 4 bases and J lost 5; bases outside the gene matches: 16. Germline CDR1 reads SGHTS; CDR2 reads YDEGEE. The CDR3 region is CASSPAVPGQGTRANVLTF. The CDR3 coding sequence is TGTGCCAGCAGCCCCGCAGTCCCGGGACAGGGAACCAGGGCCAACGTCCTGACTTTC. Drawing the rest from reference TRBV5-8 and TRBJ2-6, the complete variable domain is EAGVTQSPTHLIKTRGQQATLRCSPISGHTSVYWYQQALGLGLQFLLWYDEGEERNRGNFPPRFSGRQFPNYSSELNVNALELEDSALYLCASSPAVPGQGTRANVLTFGAGSRLTVL.

This clone has just one count. At one of its ends the junction is not consistent with the germline gene, which may arise from a read error. This sequence joins TRBV28 and TRBJ2-6; D ambiguous. This CDR3 is 14 amino acids long. Per the germline V gene, CDR1 is MDHEN and CDR2 is SYDVKM. The CDR3 DNA reads TGTGCCAGCAGCTTATCATCTGGGGCCAACGTCCTGACTTTC. This sequence encodes CASSLSSGANVLTF.

The V call is TRBV19, the J call TRBJ1-5; 10 bases are a match to TRBD1. The junction had 2 bases not matched to a gene; V was cut back by 6 bases and J by 0 bases. Looked up from germline, CDR1 is LNHDA and CDR2 is SQIVND (reference sequence). The CDR3 has 15 amino acids. The CDR3 nucleotides read TGTGCCAGTAGCCGGGACAGGGGTAGCAATCAGCCCCAGCATTTT. It codes for CASSRDRGSNQPQHF.

The rearrangement links TRBV13 to TRBJ1-4; TRBD1 matches at 10 bases. Trimming took 5 bases from V and 5 from J; bases not matched to a gene: 8. Germline lookup yields CDR1 PRHDT and CDR2 FYEKMQ (reference sequence). CDR3 size: 16 residues. CDR3 DNA sequence: TGTGCCAGCAGCCCGATCCGGGACAGGGGAAATGAAAAACTGTTTTTT. It specifies CASSPIRDRGNEKLFF.

The chain has TRBV19 and TRBJ2-5; no definite D call. Germline-derived CDR1 and CDR2 are LNHDA and SQIVND (reference sequence). The V gene lost 6 bases and the J gene lost 2 bases, with 7 bases spanning the gap. The CDR3 has 12 residues. The CDR3 loop reads CASSSWQETQYF. CDR3 DNA sequence: TGTGCCAGTAGCAGTTGGCAAGAGACCCAGTACTTC.

V and J are TRBV9 and TRBJ2-1; 11 nucleotides match TRBD2. CDR3 length: 17 amino acids. Germline CDR1 and CDR2: SGDLS and YYNGEE. V lost 0 bases, J lost 2 bases, and 4 bases stayed unmatched. The CDR3, as DNA: TGTGCCAGCAGCGTAGAGGCACTAGCGGGGGCCTACAATGAGCAGTTCTTC. Protein product: CASSVEALAGAYNEQFF.

This chain connects TRBV7-6 to TRBJ2-4; a possible D gene is TRBD2 (6 bases). V gave up 1 base and J gave up 0 bases, with 10 bases separating them. The CDR3 runs to 16 residues. Germline V CDR1 and CDR2: SGHVS, FNYEAQ. The CDR3 region has the DNA TGTGCCAGCAGCTTAGAAATCGGGGGAGCCAAAAACATTCAGTACTTC. Amino acids: CASSLEIGGAKNIQYF.

This sequence joins TRBV11-2 and TRBJ2-3; tentative D call: TRBD1 (5 bases). In germline, CDR1 is SGHAT, CDR2 FQNNGV. V dropped 3 bases and J dropped 3 bases, with 13 bases sitting between them. The CDR3 loop spans 15 amino acids. The CDR3 DNA is TGTGCCAGCAGCTTTGTAGGGGTTGGGACAGATACGCAGTATTTT. Amino acids: CASSFVGVGTDTQYF.

The gene calls are TRBV5-8 and TRBJ2-2, with 7 bases aligning to TRBD2. J gave up 1 base and V 2 bases, and 2 bases lay outside the gene matches. The CDR3 runs to 15 residues. Germline V lookup: CDR1 SGHTS, CDR2 YDEGEE. CDR3 nucleotide sequence: TGTGCCAGCAGCTTAGCGGGGCTGAACACCGGGGAGCTGTTTTTT. It specifies CASSLAGLNTGELFF.

This clone was seen once. This sequence joins TRBV9 and TRBJ1-3; 7 bases match TRBD1. The ends lost 3 bases at V and 2 bases at J; junction bases unmatched: 8. Germline CDR1 and CDR2: SGDLS and YYNGEE. This CDR3 comprises 16 residues. CDR3 loop: CASSARSQGAGNTIYF. In DNA, the CDR3 is TGTGCCAGCAGCGCTAGATCCCAGGGGGCTGGAAACACCATATATTTT.

CDR3 nucleotides: TGTGCCAGCTCACCCCGGGACGGGGAGGAGCAGTACTTC. Amino acid sequence: CASSPRDGEEQYF. This chain uses TRBV18 with TRBJ2-5; perhaps TRBD2 as D (6 bases). This CDR3 comprises 13 residues. V was clipped by 3 bases and J by 11 bases, with 16 bases between them. Germline loops: CDR1 KGHSH, CDR2 LQKENI.